This T cell receptor beta chain was obtained from a study of technical replicates of blood from a handful of donors. Clones were sequenced by immunoSEQ multiplex PCR, and TCRdb holds only the in-frame ones, with some missing. The sample has 75,000 to 95,000 clones, 75% to 90% seen once. The CDR3 is 13 amino acids. The germline V gene has CDR1 ENHRY and CDR2 SYGVKD. Trimming removed 8 bases from V and 4 bases from J, with 14 bases in between. Sample: T cells isolated from PBMCs. This TCR came from a human donor in good health. The V and J genes are TRBV10-3 and TRBJ1-1; D unclear. The CDR3 sequence: CAISADSFTEAFF. The CDR3 coding sequence is TGTGCCATCTCGGCAGACTCGTTCACTGAAGCTTTCTTT.